Listed below are T cell receptor beta chains from one sample, sequenced in a study of cytomegalovirus exposure and HLA in healthy donors. The method was immunoSEQ multiplex PCR; TCRdb's version includes in-frame clones alone and lacks a portion of them. The table shows 79,000 or so clones, with almost 80% occurring only once. Sequenced: PBMCs. The receptors originated from a middle-aged woman in good health and CMV-seropositive. The CDR3 runs from the conserved cysteine through the conserved F or W. Each record gives: clone size, CDR3 length, V gene, J gene, D gene, CDR3 protein, CDR3 DNA. The D gene is left open where the match is weak. The size of a clone is reported for some rows only, either as once, few or many, or as a class for expanded clones.

-	15	TRBV2	TRBJ1-4	-	CASSDNSGSNEKLFF	TGTGCCAGCAGTGATAACTCAGGGTCTAATGAAAAACTGTTTTTT
-	15	TRBV4-1	TRBJ2-7	TRBD2	CASSRLAGFGNEQYF	TGCGCCAGCAGCCGACTAGCGGGGTTCGGTAACGAGCAGTACTTC
-	15	TRBV5-1	TRBJ1-2	-	CASSLTGMLNYGYTF	TGCGCCAGCAGCTTAACCGGGATGCTTAACTATGGCTACACCTTC
-	15	TRBV11-2	TRBJ2-7	-	CASSSRQVTAYEQYF	TGTGCCAGCAGTTCGCGACAGGTCACAGCCTACGAGCAGTACTTC
-	13	TRBV29-1	TRBJ2-7	-	CSVEDPRSYEQYF	TGCAGCGTTGAAGATCCCCGCTCCTACGAGCAGTACTTC
once	20	TRBV5-1	TRBJ2-5	TRBD2	CASSLVQLAGGRGYQETQYF	TGCGCCAGCAGCTTGGTGCAGCTAGCGGGAGGAAGGGGGTACCAAGAGACCCAGTACTTC
few	13	TRBV2	TRBJ1-1	-	CASRVAMNTEAFF	TGTGCCAGCAGGGTAGCCATGAACACTGAAGCTTTCTTT
-	13	TRBV7-2	TRBJ1-2	-	CASSLALRDGYTF	TGTGCCAGCAGCTTAGCGTTGAGGGATGGCTACACCTTC
-	16	TRBV5-1	TRBJ2-5	-	CASSVLPGQLAETQYF	TGCGCCAGCAGCGTTTTACCCGGACAGCTCGCGGAGACCCAGTACTTC
-	14	TRBV9	TRBJ1-6	TRBD1	CASSEDRNNSPLHF	TGTGCCAGCAGCGAGGACAGGAATAATTCACCCCTCCACTTT
once	15	TRBV5-4	TRBJ1-1	TRBD1	CASSPKDRPNTEAFF	TGTGCCAGCAGCCCAAAGGACAGGCCGAACACTGAAGCTTTCTTT
once	12	TRBV6-1	TRBJ1-2	-	CASRNLNYGYTF	TGTGCCAGCAGAAACCTAAACTATGGCTACACCTTC
-	14	TRBV28	TRBJ1-1	-	CASRLGQRNTEAFF	TGTGCCAGCAGGCTAGGACAGAGGAACACTGAAGCTTTCTTT
-	15	TRBV6-1	TRBJ2-5	TRBD1	CASSEAIQGSETQYF	TGTGCCAGCAGTGAAGCAATACAGGGGTCAGAGACCCAGTACTTC
-	16	TRBV5-1	TRBJ2-5	TRBD2	CASSEGLAGVGETQYF	TGCGCCAGCAGCGAAGGACTAGCGGGAGTTGGAGAGACCCAGTACTTC
-	14	TRBV5-1	TRBJ1-5	-	CASRVTGGLDTQHF	TGCGCCAGCCGCGTAACGGGAGGGCTGGATACGCAGCATTTT
-	15	TRBV5-1	TRBJ2-5	TRBD1	CASSVGQGAWETQYF	TGCGCCAGCAGCGTGGGACAGGGGGCTTGGGAGACCCAGTACTTC
-	13	TRBV28	TRBJ1-1	-	CASKGGGNTEAFF	TGTGCCAGCAAAGGGGGGGGGAACACTGAAGCTTTCTTT
-	17	TRBV5-1	TRBJ2-3	-	CASRVSSSGLPTDTQYF	TGCGCCAGCAGAGTTTCGAGCTCGGGACTCCCCACAGATACGCAGTATTTT
-	14	TRBV6-5	TRBJ2-7	TRBD1	CASSYSDRGYEQYF	TGTGCCAGCAGTTACTCTGACAGGGGCTACGAGCAGTACTTC
-	12	TRBV4-1	TRBJ2-7	-	CASSQSQGGQYF	TGCGCCAGCAGCCAATCTCAGGGGGGGCAGTACTTC
-	15	TRBV6-1	TRBJ1-4	TRBD1	CASSAAGTANEKLFF	TGTGCCAGCAGTGCAGCCGGGACAGCAAATGAAAAACTGTTTTTT
once	14	TRBV6-1	TRBJ1-5	-	CASSEDGGSQPQHF	TGTGCCAGCAGTGAAGATGGGGGGTCTCAGCCCCAGCATTTT
-	14	TRBV5-4	TRBJ2-1	-	CASSFGGAGHEQFF	TGTGCCAGCAGCTTTGGGGGGGCTGGTCATGAGCAGTTCTTC
-	17	TRBV2	TRBJ2-1	TRBD2	CASSPAVLAGGLDEQFF	TGTGCCAGCAGCCCCGCGGTCTTAGCGGGAGGGCTAGATGAGCAGTTCTTC
-	16	TRBV4-2	TRBJ2-1	TRBD2	CASSQPIWREFNEQFF	TGTGCCAGCAGCCAACCTATTTGGCGGGAGTTCAATGAGCAGTTCTTC
once	14	TRBV10-3	TRBJ2-7	-	CAISEGGSKYEQYF	TGTGCCATCAGTGAGGGAGGGAGTAAGTACGAGCAGTACTTC
-	15	TRBV7-9	TRBJ2-7	TRBD1	CASSFRDRGRYEQYF	TGTGCCAGCAGCTTCCGGGACAGGGGGAGATACGAGCAGTACTTC
-	14	TRBV28	TRBJ1-2	-	CASSLSRQDYGYTF	TGTGCCAGCAGTTTATCTCGACAGGACTATGGCTACACCTTC
-	15	TRBV7-9	TRBJ2-5	TRBD2	CASSPPAGGLETQYF	TGTGCCAGCAGCCCGCCAGCGGGAGGGCTGGAGACCCAGTACTTC
-	15	TRBV30	TRBJ2-5	TRBD1	CAWSPGQGRGETQYF	TGTGCCTGGAGCCCGGGACAGGGGAGGGGGGAGACCCAGTACTTC
few	14	TRBV2	TRBJ2-7	-	CASSPWTEPYEQYF	TGTGCCAGCAGTCCCTGGACAGAACCTTACGAGCAGTACTTC
-	16	TRBV5-1	TRBJ1-1	-	CASSPVAGLMNTEAFF	TGCGCCAGCAGCCCGGTGGCAGGACTCATGAACACTGAAGCTTTCTTT
-	14	TRBV7-8	TRBJ2-1	-	CASSLFFNGNEQFF	TGTGCCAGCAGCTTATTTTTTAACGGGAATGAGCAGTTCTTC
-	13	TRBV6-1	TRBJ1-2	-	CASSVNTNYGYTF	TGTGCCAGCAGTGTCAACACCAACTATGGCTACACCTTC
-	14	TRBV11-3	TRBJ2-2	-	CASSLARGTGELFF	TGTGCCAGCAGCTTAGCTAGGGGGACCGGGGAGCTGTTTTTT
few	14	TRBV5-1	TRBJ2-2	TRBD2	CASTGLANTGELFF	TGCGCCAGCACGGGACTAGCTAACACCGGGGAGCTGTTTTTT
-	14	TRBV18	TRBJ2-7	TRBD1	CASSYDRDVYEQYF	TGTGCCAGCTCATATGACAGGGACGTATACGAGCAGTACTTC
-	15	TRBV5-1	TRBJ1-1	-	CASSKGQNLNTEAFF	TGCGCCAGCAGTAAAGGACAGAATTTGAACACTGAAGCTTTCTTT
-	14	TRBV19	TRBJ1-1	-	CASSFQLGPTEAFF	TGTGCCAGTAGTTTCCAGCTAGGTCCCACTGAAGCTTTCTTT
-	15	TRBV6-6	TRBJ2-5	TRBD2	CASSSFSGGAETQYF	TGTGCCAGCAGTTCTTTTAGCGGGGGGGCCGAGACCCAGTACTTC
-	13	TRBV7-9	TRBJ2-4	TRBD1	CASSDGTGSFQYF	TGTGCCAGCAGCGATGGGACAGGGAGTTTTCAGTACTTC
once	14	TRBV18	TRBJ2-7	-	CASSPLDSLSEQYF	TGTGCCAGCTCACCATTAGACAGTCTTTCCGAGCAGTACTTC
-	15	TRBV6-1	TRBJ1-4	-	CASSDRAGVGEKLFF	TGTGCCAGCAGTGACCGGGCGGGGGTTGGTGAAAAACTGTTTTTT
-	13	TRBV30	TRBJ1-1	-	CAWTRQSHTEAFF	TGTGCCTGGACAAGACAGAGCCACACTGAAGCTTTCTTT
-	14	TRBV5-1	TRBJ2-3	TRBD1	CASSQDRGADTQYF	TGCGCCAGCAGCCAGGACAGGGGTGCAGATACGCAGTATTTT
-	18	TRBV4-1	TRBJ2-3	TRBD2	CASSQDTSGLASTDTQYF	TGCGCCAGCAGCCAAGATACTTCGGGACTAGCTAGCACAGATACGCAGTATTTT
-	14	TRBV29-1	TRBJ1-2	TRBD1	CSVDSTGGAYGYTF	TGCAGCGTTGATTCTACAGGGGGCGCCTATGGCTACACCTTC
-	15	TRBV10-3	TRBJ2-7	TRBD2	CAIRPGTSGAYEQYF	TGTGCCATCAGACCCGGGACTAGCGGGGCCTACGAGCAGTACTTC
-	12	TRBV2	TRBJ2-1	TRBD2	CASGTSYNEQFF	TGTGCCAGCGGGACTAGCTACAATGAGCAGTTCTTC
-	15	TRBV28	TRBJ2-1	TRBD1	CASRLTGGVNNEQFF	TGTGCCAGCAGACTAACAGGGGGCGTAAACAATGAGCAGTTCTTC
-	14	TRBV2	TRBJ1-6	-	CASRGAQGSSPLHF	TGTGCCAGCAGAGGGGCGCAGGGTTCGTCACCCCTCCACTTT
-	14	TRBV10-3	TRBJ1-1	-	CAISEGGGFTEAFF	TGTGCCATCAGTGAGGGCGGGGGCTTTACTGAAGCTTTCTTT
-	14	TRBV29-1	TRBJ2-5	TRBD2	CSVDEGGPGGAQYF	TGCAGCGTAGACGAAGGGGGGCCGGGAGGGGCCCAGTACTTC
few	14	TRBV18	TRBJ2-7	TRBD1	CASSPGQGIYEQYF	TGTGCCAGCTCACCAGGACAGGGCATCTACGAGCAGTACTTC
few	20	TRBV19	TRBJ2-3	TRBD2	CASSIGVGLADGELTDTQYF	TGTGCCAGTAGTATTGGCGTAGGACTAGCGGACGGTGAACTCACAGATACGCAGTATTTT
-	13	TRBV5-8	TRBJ1-2	TRBD1	CASSLAGTDGYTF	TGTGCCAGCAGCTTGGCCGGGACAGATGGCTACACCTTC
-	13	TRBV6-1	TRBJ1-5	-	CASSEARGQPQHF	TGTGCCAGCAGTGAAGCGCGGGGGCAGCCCCAGCATTTT